Listed below are T cell receptor beta chains from one sample, sequenced in a study of metastatic and nonmetastatic thyroid tumors. TCRdb re-called clones via MiXCR from the PCR reads. This table holds 7,000 or so clones, roughly two fifths found once. The specimen sequenced was tumor tissue. These receptors came from a female donor with papillary thyroid cancer or a benign thyroid nodule (not recorded which). Some clones in this sample may be carry-over from other donors' samples. Each CDR3 is given with its conserved first and last residue. A D gene is named only where the DNA matches it firmly. Not all rows give a size; the values are once, few, many and, for expanded clones, a class.

J gene: TRBJ2-5; clone size: many; D gene: NA; V gene: TRBV9; CDR3 protein: CASSVEAQHIETQYF; CDR3 DNA: TGTGCCAGCAGCGTAGAGGCACAACACATAGAGACCCAGTACTTC
J gene: TRBJ2-7; clone size: NA; D gene: TRBD2; V gene: TRBV2; CDR3 protein: CANLAEVSGSVNYEQYF; CDR3 DNA: TGTGCCAACCTGGCCGAGGTCAGCGGGAGCGTTAACTACGAGCAGTACTTC
J gene: TRBJ2-7; clone size: NA; D gene: NA; V gene: TRBV3-1; CDR3 protein: CASSQDADYEQYF; CDR3 DNA: TGTGCCAGCAGCCAAGATGCCGACTACGAGCAGTACTTC
J gene: TRBJ2-3; clone size: few; D gene: TRBD1; V gene: TRBV6-2/TRBV6-3; CDR3 protein: CASRRGDRETDTQYF; CDR3 DNA: TGTGCCAGCAGACGTGGGGACAGGGAGACAGATACGCAGTATTTT
J gene: TRBJ2-2; clone size: few; D gene: NA; V gene: TRBV6-4; CDR3 protein: CASSDSGVSTGELFF; CDR3 DNA: TGTGCCAGCAGTGACTCTGGAGTAAGCACCGGGGAGCTGTTTTTT
J gene: TRBJ1-2; clone size: few; D gene: NA; V gene: TRBV27; CDR3 protein: CASSSGGAGYTF; CDR3 DNA: TGTGCCAGCAGCTCGGGGGGTGCGGGCTACACCTTC
J gene: TRBJ2-2; clone size: NA; D gene: TRBD2; V gene: TRBV20-1; CDR3 protein: CSARASGSGTGELFF; CDR3 DNA: TGCAGTGCTAGAGCCAGCGGGAGTGGGACCGGGGAGCTGTTTTTT
J gene: TRBJ2-2; clone size: few; D gene: TRBD1; V gene: TRBV6-5; CDR3 protein: CASSSGQFDTGELFF; CDR3 DNA: TGTGCCAGCAGTTCGGGACAGTTTGACACCGGGGAGCTGTTTTTT
J gene: TRBJ2-2; clone size: NA; D gene: NA; V gene: TRBV15; CDR3 protein: CATSRVRAGWRTVELFF; CDR3 DNA: TGTGCCACCAGCAGAGTTAGAGCGGGTTGGCGAACCGTGGAGCTGTTTTTT
J gene: TRBJ2-7; clone size: large; D gene: NA; V gene: TRBV18; CDR3 protein: CASSPETTEMTMEQYF; CDR3 DNA: TGTGCCAGCTCCCCCGAAACCACCGAAATGACCATGGAGCAGTACTTC
J gene: TRBJ2-7; clone size: NA; D gene: TRBD1; V gene: TRBV27; CDR3 protein: CASDREYRYGAEQYF; CDR3 DNA: TGTGCCAGCGACAGGGAATATCGGTACGGGGCCGAGCAGTACTTC
J gene: TRBJ2-2; clone size: NA; D gene: NA; V gene: TRBV11-1; CDR3 protein: CASSLVLLASTGELFF; CDR3 DNA: TGTGCCAGCAGCTTAGTTTTACTAGCTTCCACCGGGGAGCTGTTTTTT
J gene: TRBJ2-7; clone size: NA; D gene: NA; V gene: TRBV19; CDR3 protein: CASSSGSEQYF; CDR3 DNA: TGTGCCAGTAGTTCGGGGAGCGAGCAGTACTTC
J gene: TRBJ1-6; clone size: NA; D gene: NA; V gene: TRBV19; CDR3 protein: CASSIGGLLNSPLHF; CDR3 DNA: TGTGCCAGTAGTATAGGGGGACTACTCAATTCACCCCTCCACTTT
J gene: TRBJ2-2; clone size: medium-sized; D gene: TRBD2; V gene: TRBV2; CDR3 protein: CASRRLAGDTGELFF; CDR3 DNA: TGTGCCAGCAGGAGACTAGCGGGAGACACCGGGGAGCTGTTTTTT
J gene: TRBJ2-1; clone size: NA; D gene: NA; V gene: TRBV3-1; CDR3 protein: CASIDHGAGINNEQFF; CDR3 DNA: TGTGCCAGCATCGACCATGGGGCAGGGATTAACAATGAGCAGTTCTTC
J gene: TRBJ1-6; clone size: few; D gene: NA; V gene: TRBV27; CDR3 protein: CASTYRFPGYNSPLHF; CDR3 DNA: TGTGCCAGCACCTACAGGTTCCCAGGGTATAATTCACCCCTCCACTTT
J gene: TRBJ1-2; clone size: NA; D gene: TRBD1; V gene: TRBV30; CDR3 protein: CAWSRGLRFSNYGYTF; CDR3 DNA: TGTGCCTGGAGCAGGGGGCTCCGATTCTCTAACTATGGCTACACCTTC
J gene: TRBJ2-7; clone size: NA; D gene: NA; V gene: TRBV30; CDR3 protein: CAWGHKYEQYF; CDR3 DNA: TGTGCCTGGGGACACAAATACGAGCAGTACTTC
J gene: TRBJ2-7; clone size: medium-sized; D gene: NA; V gene: TRBV9; CDR3 protein: CASSAGTLGSNEQYF; CDR3 DNA: TGTGCCAGCAGCGCCGGGACATTAGGTAGCAACGAGCAGTACTTC
J gene: TRBJ1-2; clone size: medium-sized; D gene: TRBD1; V gene: TRBV20-1; CDR3 protein: CSARDPTGTGYGYTF; CDR3 DNA: TGCAGTGCTAGAGATCCCACGGGGACAGGCTATGGCTACACCTTC
J gene: TRBJ2-7; clone size: NA; D gene: NA; V gene: TRBV30; CDR3 protein: CAWSLPDRDNGGKYF; CDR3 DNA: TGTGCCTGGAGCCTTCCGGACCGGGACAACGGGGGGAAGTACTTC
J gene: TRBJ1-2; clone size: NA; D gene: NA; V gene: TRBV12-3/TRBV12-4; CDR3 protein: CATGHPNYGYTF; CDR3 DNA: TGTGCCACCGGACACCCTAACTATGGCTACACCTTC
J gene: TRBJ2-7; clone size: NA; D gene: NA; V gene: TRBV12-3/TRBV12-4; CDR3 protein: CASSRWWAVSPGIYEQYF; CDR3 DNA: TGTGCCAGCAGTCGTTGGTGGGCTGTTAGTCCTGGGATCTACGAGCAGTACTTC
J gene: TRBJ2-7; clone size: few; D gene: TRBD1; V gene: TRBV12-3/TRBV12-4; CDR3 protein: CASSPGQGFYEQYF; CDR3 DNA: TGTGCCAGCAGTCCGGGACAGGGGTTTTACGAGCAGTACTTC
J gene: TRBJ1-6; clone size: NA; D gene: TRBD1; V gene: TRBV19; CDR3 protein: CASSLLTGSGSPLHF; CDR3 DNA: TGTGCCAGTAGTCTGCTGACAGGGTCGGGTTCACCCCTCCACTTT
J gene: TRBJ2-7; clone size: few; D gene: NA; V gene: TRBV6-5; CDR3 protein: CASSYSGLSEQYF; CDR3 DNA: TGTGCCAGCAGTTACTCAGGTTTGTCCGAGCAGTACTTC
J gene: TRBJ1-2; clone size: NA; D gene: TRBD1; V gene: TRBV6-2/TRBV6-3; CDR3 protein: CASTVRGRSGQGAVYGYTF; CDR3 DNA: TGTGCCAGCACGGTGAGGGGTAGATCTGGACAGGGGGCCGTCTATGGCTACACCTTC
J gene: TRBJ1-5; clone size: few; D gene: NA; V gene: TRBV6-2/TRBV6-3; CDR3 protein: CVSSSTENQPQHF; CDR3 DNA: TGTGTCAGCAGTTCGACCGAGAATCAGCCACAGCATTTT
J gene: TRBJ1-5; clone size: NA; D gene: NA; V gene: TRBV3-1; CDR3 protein: CASSQSNQPQHF; CDR3 DNA: TGTGCCAGCTCCCAGAGCAATCAGCCCCAGCATTTT
J gene: TRBJ2-7; clone size: few; D gene: TRBD1; V gene: TRBV19; CDR3 protein: CASSTRTGAYEQYF; CDR3 DNA: TGTGCCAGTAGTACCCGGACAGGCGCCTACGAGCAGTACTTC
J gene: TRBJ2-3; clone size: few; D gene: NA; V gene: TRBV6-1; CDR3 protein: CASSEKSPSTQYF; CDR3 DNA: TGTGCCAGCAGTGAAAAATCCCCTAGTACGCAGTATTTT
J gene: TRBJ2-3; clone size: once; D gene: TRBD2; V gene: TRBV20-1; CDR3 protein: CSATASGRAGIGNTQYF; CDR3 DNA: TGCAGTGCTACGGCTAGCGGGAGGGCTGGTATTGGAAATACGCAGTATTTT
J gene: TRBJ2-1; clone size: once; D gene: TRBD1; V gene: TRBV5-5; CDR3 protein: CASSLQTGGDEQFF; CDR3 DNA: TGTGCCAGCAGCTTGCAAACAGGGGGCGATGAGCAGTTCTTC
J gene: TRBJ1-2; clone size: NA; D gene: NA; V gene: TRBV11-3; CDR3 protein: CASSTRLGPNYGYTF; CDR3 DNA: TGTGCCAGCAGCACCCGGCTGGGACCTAACTATGGCTACACCTTC
J gene: TRBJ1-1; clone size: NA; D gene: NA; V gene: TRBV30; CDR3 protein: CAWSVWGPQNTEAFF; CDR3 DNA: TGTGCCTGGAGTGTCTGGGGGCCGCAGAACACTGAAGCTTTCTTT
J gene: TRBJ2-7; clone size: NA; D gene: TRBD2; V gene: TRBV14; CDR3 protein: CASSQGLSRLAVYEQYF; CDR3 DNA: TGTGCCAGCAGCCAAGGGCTCTCGAGGCTAGCGGTCTACGAGCAGTACTTC
J gene: TRBJ2-1; clone size: few; D gene: TRBD2; V gene: TRBV5-1; CDR3 protein: CASSLRRLAGEEFYNEQFF; CDR3 DNA: TGCGCCAGCAGCTTGAGGAGACTAGCGGGAGAGGAGTTCTACAATGAGCAGTTCTTC
J gene: TRBJ2-1; clone size: NA; D gene: TRBD2; V gene: TRBV24-1; CDR3 protein: CATSDQTWTSGSDQQFF; CDR3 DNA: TGTGCCACCAGTGACCAAACCTGGACTAGCGGATCCGATCAGCAGTTCTTC
J gene: TRBJ2-3; clone size: few; D gene: NA; V gene: TRBV7-2; CDR3 protein: CASSLDLRDTQYF; CDR3 DNA: TGTGCCAGCAGCTTGGATCTACGGGATACGCAGTATTTT
J gene: TRBJ1-5; clone size: NA; D gene: NA; V gene: TRBV20-1; CDR3 protein: CSARRGSSNQPQHF; CDR3 DNA: TGCAGTGCTAGACGGGGGAGTAGCAATCAGCCCCAGCATTTT
J gene: TRBJ1-6; clone size: NA; D gene: NA; V gene: TRBV15; CDR3 protein: CATSRDGTSKGLNSPLHF; CDR3 DNA: TGTGCCACCAGCAGAGATGGTACCTCCAAGGGGCTAAATTCACCCCTCCACTTT
J gene: TRBJ2-1; clone size: NA; D gene: TRBD2; V gene: TRBV9; CDR3 protein: CASSVVSGSNEQFF; CDR3 DNA: TGTGCCAGCAGCGTAGTGAGCGGGAGCAATGAGCAGTTCTTC
J gene: TRBJ2-7; clone size: NA; D gene: NA; V gene: TRBV27; CDR3 protein: CASTHPYKGEQYF; CDR3 DNA: TGTGCCAGCACCCATCCGTACAAAGGAGAGCAGTACTTC
J gene: TRBJ1-5; clone size: NA; D gene: TRBD1; V gene: TRBV10-3; CDR3 protein: CATWPGQVNQPQHF; CDR3 DNA: TGTGCCACCTGGCCCGGACAGGTCAATCAGCCCCAGCATTTT
J gene: TRBJ2-7; clone size: few; D gene: TRBD2; V gene: TRBV6-1; CDR3 protein: CASSPASGSSYEQYF; CDR3 DNA: TGTGCCAGTTCCCCAGCTAGCGGGAGCTCCTACGAGCAGTACTTC
J gene: TRBJ1-2; clone size: medium-sized; D gene: NA; V gene: TRBV5-6; CDR3 protein: CASSIGANYGYTF; CDR3 DNA: TGTGCCAGCAGTATTGGGGCTAACTATGGCTACACCTTC
J gene: TRBJ1-3; clone size: large; D gene: NA; V gene: TRBV30; CDR3 protein: CAWSWGNTGNTIYF; CDR3 DNA: TGTGCCTGGAGTTGGGGGAATACTGGAAACACCATATATTTT
J gene: TRBJ2-1; clone size: few; D gene: TRBD2; V gene: TRBV2; CDR3 protein: CASSGSGGSYNEQFF; CDR3 DNA: TGTGCCAGCAGCGGTAGCGGGGGATCCTACAATGAGCAGTTCTTC
J gene: TRBJ2-1; clone size: NA; D gene: NA; V gene: TRBV7-2; CDR3 protein: CASSQFAGYGEQFF; CDR3 DNA: TGTGCCAGCAGCCAATTCGCAGGGTATGGTGAGCAGTTCTTC
J gene: TRBJ2-1; clone size: medium-sized; D gene: NA; V gene: TRBV4-3; CDR3 protein: CASSQGQHDNEQFF; CDR3 DNA: TGCGCCAGCAGCCAAGGCCAGCACGACAATGAGCAGTTCTTC
J gene: TRBJ1-5; clone size: medium-sized; D gene: NA; V gene: TRBV6-1; CDR3 protein: CASRSNGGNQPQHF; CDR3 DNA: TGTGCCAGCAGGTCCAATGGGGGCAATCAGCCCCAGCATTTT
J gene: TRBJ1-2; clone size: few; D gene: NA; V gene: TRBV6-1; CDR3 protein: CASSESRAYGYTF; CDR3 DNA: TGTGCCAGCAGTGAAAGCAGAGCTTATGGCTACACCTTC
J gene: TRBJ2-1; clone size: medium-sized; D gene: TRBD2; V gene: TRBV19; CDR3 protein: CASSPGTSGESISYNEQFF; CDR3 DNA: TGTGCCAGTAGCCCTGGGACTAGCGGCGAATCAATTTCCTACAATGAGCAGTTCTTC
J gene: TRBJ1-6; clone size: NA; D gene: NA; V gene: TRBV19; CDR3 protein: CASTTGWNSPVHF; CDR3 DNA: TGTGCCAGTACCACAGGGTGGAATTCACCCGTCCACTTT
J gene: TRBJ1-6; clone size: large; D gene: NA; V gene: TRBV27; CDR3 protein: CASSPAAAGASPLHF; CDR3 DNA: TGTGCCAGCAGTCCGGCGGCCGCGGGGGCTTCACCCCTCCACTTT